A single sample gave rise to the 29 T cell receptor beta chains below, sequenced in a study of early T cells in non-severe SARS-CoV-2 infection. TCRdb re-called the 5' RACE reads through MiXCR, storing one row per CDR3 protein. Among more than 50,000 distinct CDR3 sequences listed, over 10% were seen once. This material consisted of whole blood, taken at baseline. These receptor sequences come from an adult who was a healthcare worker with PCR-confirmed SARS-CoV-2 infection or an uninfected control (not recorded which).

V usage is TRBV12-2 and J usage is TRBJ1-1; the table gives TRBD1 as D, unverified against the DNA. TRBV12-2 is reported as a pseudogene. This CDR3 contains 15 residues. CDR3 region: CASRCDRVVYTEAFF. DNA of the CDR3: TGTGCAAGTCGCTGTGACAGGGTAGTATACACTGAAGCTTTCTTT.

This clonotype was picked up many times. The J gene is TRBJ1-4, the V gene TRBV5-1; TRBD1 matches at 9 bases. From germline, CDR1 is SGHRS and CDR2 YFSETQ. CDR3 length: 15 amino acids. V shed 5 bases and J 8 bases; nucleotides not matched to a gene: 10. As DNA, the CDR3 is TGCGCCAGCAGTTCCCGACAGGGGGGCGTAGAAAAACTGTTTTTT. Its translation is CASSSRQGGVEKLFF.

The chain employs TRBV7-9 and TRBJ2-4; 7 bases match TRBD1. The germline gives CDR1 SEHNR, CDR2 FQNEAQ (reference sequence). J was trimmed by 3 bases and V by 4 bases; bases with no gene match: 9. This CDR3 comprises 16 residues. As DNA, the CDR3 is TGTGCCAGCAGCTCGACAGGGAATCGAGGCAAAAACATTCAGTACTTC. Translating it yields CASSSTGNRGKNIQYF. Combining the CDR3 with reference TRBV7-9 and TRBJ2-4 gives the whole variable domain DTGVSQNPRHKITKRGQNVTFRCDPISEHNRLYWYRQTLGQGPEFLTYFQNEAQLEKSRLLSDRFSAERPKGSFSTLEIQRTEQGDSAMYLCASSSTGNRGKNIQYFGAGTRLSVL.

This clonotype was counted at least ten times. This chain connects TRBV4-1 to TRBJ2-7; D is perhaps TRBD2 (6 bases). The germline V and J ends were trimmed by 0 bases and 1 base, with 10 bases remaining between them. The CDR3 is 15 amino acids. Germline V gene lookup returns CDR1 MGHRA and CDR2 YSYEKL. The CDR3 spells CASSQEGRGSYEQYF. CDR3 bases: TGCGCCAGCAGCCAAGAAGGGCGGGGTTCCTACGAGCAGTACTTC.

The J gene is TRBJ2-1, the V gene TRBV28; 14 bases are a match to TRBD2. V lost 5 bases and J lost 9; bases outside the gene matches: 6. CDR3 size: 15 residues. Looked up from germline, CDR1 is MDHEN and CDR2 is SYDVKM. The CDR3 DNA follows: TGTGCCAGCAGTCCGACTAGCGGGGGGGCCAGTGAGCAGTTCTTC. Residues: CASSPTSGGASEQFF.

This clonotype was seen ten or more times. The rearrangement uses TRBV20-1 and TRBJ2-7, with D hard to call. Trimming took off 2 bases at V and 0 bases at J, with 5 bases between the two ends. Germline V gene lookup returns CDR1 DFQATT and CDR2 SNEGSKA (reference sequence). The CDR3 has 12 amino acids. The CDR3 spells CSARNSSYEQYF. For the CDR3, the DNA is TGCAGTGCTAGAAACAGCTCCTACGAGCAGTACTTC.

The chain recombines TRBV19 with TRBJ2-6; D not resolved. The germline CDR1 and CDR2 sequences are LNHDA and SQIVND (reference sequence). V lost 7 bases to trimming and J lost 0 bases, with 10 bases between them. The length of the CDR3 is 15 residues. In DNA form, the CDR3 reads TGTGCCAGTAACGCGGAGAGCTCTGGGGCCAACGTCCTGACTTTC. Protein sequence: CASNAESSGANVLTF.

This clonotype was recorded a few times. The V gene is TRBV7-2, the J gene TRBJ2-2, with 12 bases lining up with TRBD2. This CDR3 contains 16 residues. J was trimmed by 1 base and V by 7 bases; bases with no gene match: 4. The V gene's germline CDR1 is SGHTA and CDR2 FQGNSA. Written as DNA, the CDR3 is TGTGCCAGCAAGGGGACTAGCGGGCGGAACACCGGGGAGCTGTTTTTT. Translation gives CASKGTSGRNTGELFF.

V usage is TRBV7-2 and J usage is TRBJ2-2; possibly TRBD1 or TRBD2 for D (5 bases each). CDR1 and CDR2 from the germline V gene are SGHTA and FQGNSA. This CDR3 has 15 amino acids. The V end was cut by 5 bases, the J end by 1 base, with 11 bases between. CDR3 bases: TGTGCCAGCAGCCAAGGGGACCTGAACACCGGGGAGCTGTTTTTT. This sequence encodes CASSQGDLNTGELFF.

V usage is TRBV3-1 and J usage is TRBJ2-7, with 7 bases fitting TRBD1. The V gene end was trimmed by 3 bases and the J gene end by 2 bases; junction bases not matched to a gene: 7. CDR1 is LGHDT and CDR2 is YNNKEL in the germline V gene (reference sequence). The CDR3 extends over 15 amino acids. In nucleotides, the CDR3 is TGTGCCAGCAGCCAGGCGACAGGGCCCACCTACGAGCAGTACTTC. Translation gives CASSQATGPTYEQYF.

The genes are TRBV11-2 and TRBJ1-3; TRBD1 is a possible D gene (6 bases). Trimming stripped 4 bases from V and 5 bases from J, with 21 bases between. CDR1 SGHAT and CDR2 FQNNGV come from the germline V gene. This CDR3 has 17 amino acids. The CDR3 loop reads CASSSISNPGTRNTIYF. In DNA, the CDR3 is TGTGCCAGCAGCTCCATATCTAATCCCGGGACAAGAAACACCATATATTTT.

This clonotype was recorded a few times. V usage is TRBV7-6 and J usage is TRBJ2-3; 13 bases agree with TRBD2. Germline V gene sequence: CDR1 SGHVS, CDR2 FNYEAQ. The CDR3 runs to 16 residues. Trimming removed 7 bases from V and 2 bases from J; junction bases left unmatched: 6. DNA of the CDR3: TGTGCCAGCACCACGGGACTAGCGGGGTTCACAGATACGCAGTATTTT. This encodes CASTTGLAGFTDTQYF.

The CDR3 bases are TGTGCCAGCAGCTCCACGGCGAGCGGGGGTATCGGAAAGACCCAGTACTTC. This codes for CASSSTASGGIGKTQYF. The chain carries TRBV13 and TRBJ2-5, with 8 bases matching TRBD2. V was clipped by 4 bases and J by 6 bases; unmatched bases: 16. Germline loops: CDR1 PRHDT, CDR2 FYEKMQ (reference sequence). This CDR3 comprises 17 residues.

The genes are TRBV7-9 and TRBJ2-1; 10 bases are a match to TRBD1. With V trimmed by 5 bases and J by 0 bases, 4 bases remained unmatched. Germline V CDR1 and CDR2: SEHNR, FQNEAQ (reference sequence). The CDR3 has 16 residues. Written as DNA, the CDR3 is TGTGCCAGCAGCGAGGGACAGGGGAGCTCCTACAATGAGCAGTTCTTC. It is translated as CASSEGQGSSYNEQFF.

The sample holds a few counts of this clonotype. V gene TRBV19 combines with J gene TRBJ1-2; no definite D call. CDR1 is LNHDA, CDR2 SQIVND, per germline (reference sequence). Trimming left V 3 bases short and J 8 bases short, with 13 bases between. The CDR3 is 13 amino acids. The CDR3 sequence is CASSIEVLTGYTF. The CDR3 DNA follows: TGTGCCAGTAGTATCGAGGTGCTGACAGGCTACACCTTC.

Comments on this clonotype: A junction end diverges from the germline sequence, so it may reflect a read error. The chain couples TRBV14 to TRBJ1-2, with TRBD1 identical over 8 bases. The V gene's germline CDR1 is SGHDN and CDR2 FVKESK. The CDR3 is 15 residues long. CDR3 region: CASSLDREGRYGYTF. CDR3 coding DNA: TGTGCTAGCAGCTTGGACAGGGAGGGGCGGTACGGCTACACCTTC.

This clonotype was detected only a few times. V usage is TRBV7-2 and J usage is TRBJ2-2; 8 nucleotides align to TRBD1. From germline, CDR1 is SGHTA and CDR2 FQGNSA. J lost 4 bases, V lost 2 bases, and 6 bases had no gene match. This CDR3 contains 16 residues. DNA of the CDR3: TGTGCCAGCAGCTTACGACAGGGGCCCGGCACCGGGGAGCTGTTTTTT. Translation gives CASSLRQGPGTGELFF.

This clonotype was seen a handful of times. V is TRBV28 and J is TRBJ2-4; D possibly corresponds to TRBD1 (7 bases). The germline V gene encodes CDR1 MDHEN and CDR2 SYDVKM. The CDR3 spans 18 residues. V was shortened by 5 bases and J by 2 bases, with 22 bases between the two germline ends. CDR3 loop: CASSPSYLTGRTKNIQYF. The CDR3 DNA is TGTGCCAGCAGTCCATCTTACCTGACAGGGAGGACCAAAAACATTCAGTACTTC.

In its sample, this clonotype was seen many times. V gene TRBV6-6 combines with J gene TRBJ1-5; D is ambiguous. The germline gives CDR1 MNHNY, CDR2 SVGAGI (reference sequence). Trimming shortened V by 2 bases and J by 2 bases, and 16 bases separated the two germline ends. CDR3 size: 17 residues. CDR3 protein: CASSYANGGQGNQPQHF. CDR3 in DNA: TGTGCCAGCAGTTACGCCAATGGTGGGCAGGGCAATCAGCCCCAGCATTTT.

This rearrangement joins TRBV18 to TRBJ1-4, with 8 bases fitting TRBD1. V gave up 1 base and J gave up 8 bases; unmatched junction bases: 6. The CDR3 runs 15 residues. Germline values: CDR1 KGHSH, CDR2 LQKENI. The CDR3 sequence: CASSPHVTGVEKLFF. DNA for the CDR3: TGTGCCAGCTCACCACATGTGACAGGGGTGGAAAAACTGTTTTTT.

A few counts support this clonotype. The chain joins TRBV29-1 to TRBJ2-5, with D unresolved. This CDR3 is 13 amino acids long. V gave up 2 bases and J gave up 1 base, with 8 bases separating them. Germline V gives CDR1 SQVTM, CDR2 ANQGSEA. The CDR3 sequence: CSVEWVAQETQYF. CDR3 nucleotide sequence: TGCAGCGTTGAATGGGTAGCCCAAGAGACCCAGTACTTC.

This clonotype was detected only a few times. The chain combines TRBV7-3 with TRBJ1-6; D possibly corresponds to TRBD1 (5 bases). The length of the CDR3 is 15 residues. Germline V CDR1 and CDR2: SGHTA, FQGTGA. Trimming took off 4 bases at V and 7 bases at J, with 14 bases between the two ends. The CDR3 nucleotides are TGTGCCAGCAGCTCCCACCGGACAAGGAATTCACCCCTCCACTTT. It codes for CASSSHRTRNSPLHF. Looking up the rest from reference TRBV7-3 and TRBJ1-6 gives the full variable domain: GAGVSQTPSNKVTEKGKYVELRCDPISGHTALYWYRQSLGQGPEFLIYFQGTGAADDSGLPNDRFFAVRPEGSVSTLKIQRTERGDSAVYLCASSSHRTRNSPLHFGNGTRLTVT.

This clonotype was picked up many times. This chain joins TRBV10-3 and TRBJ2-2, with 7 bases lining up with TRBD2. V dropped 8 bases and J dropped 0; count of bases not matched to a gene: 3. The CDR3 length is 14 residues. Germline V gene lookup returns CDR1 ENHRY and CDR2 SYGVKD. The DNA of the CDR3 is TGTGCCATCGCGGGAGACTCGAACACCGGGGAGCTGTTTTTT. Translation gives CAIAGDSNTGELFF.

The gene calls are TRBV7-8 and TRBJ1-1, with D unresolved. Per germline, CDR1 SGHVS and CDR2 FQNEAQ. The ends were cut back, 6 bases at V and 2 bases at J, with 13 bases in the middle. This CDR3 has 14 amino acids. The CDR3 nucleotides are TGTGCCAGCAGTTCCGTGCGCCTCAACACTGAAGCTTTCTTT. Encoded protein: CASSSVRLNTEAFF.

V usage is TRBV4-1 and J usage is TRBJ1-5; tentative D call: TRBD1 (6 bases). The V gene's germline CDR1 is MGHRA and CDR2 YSYEKL. The CDR3 contains 15 residues. Deletions cut 4 bases from V and 1 base from J, with 11 bases between. CDR3 protein: CASSPGEASNQPQHF. CDR3 in DNA: TGCGCCAGCAGCCCAGGGGAGGCGAGCAATCAGCCCCAGCATTTT.

The CDR3 coding sequence is TGTGCCAGCAGTGGACAGTGGGGGCAGCCCCAGCATTTT. Its translation is CASSGQWGQPQHF. This chain connects TRBV25-1 to TRBJ1-5; weak D call: TRBD1 (5 bases). This CDR3 has 13 residues. Trimming shortened V by 4 bases and J by 7 bases, and 11 bases separated the two germline ends. Germline V gene data show CDR1 as MGHDK and CDR2 as SYGVNS.

The chain combines TRBV20-1 with TRBJ2-5; D might be TRBD2 (5 bases). Trimming cost V 3 bases and J 5 bases, with 19 bases left between them. CDR1 is DFQATT, CDR2 SNEGSKA, per germline (reference sequence). This CDR3 contains 15 residues. The CDR3 coding sequence is TGCAGTGCTAGTTCCCGGGATTACCCGGGGGAGACCCAGTACTTC. It codes for CSASSRDYPGETQYF.

This clonotype was observed a handful of times. The chain recombines TRBV20-1 with TRBJ2-7, with unresolved D. Germline V gene data show CDR1 as DFQATT and CDR2 as SNEGSKA (reference sequence). The CDR3 length is 14 residues. V gave up 5 bases and J gave up 5 bases, with 19 bases separating them. Written as DNA, the CDR3 is TGCAGTGCTCGTGCCGTCCTCCTCTCTGACGAGCAGTACTTC. This translates into CSARAVLLSDEQYF.

The V call is TRBV6-6, the J call TRBJ1-5; 7 bases agree with TRBD1. Germline loops: CDR1 MNHNY, CDR2 SVGAGI (reference sequence). V shed 5 bases and J 2 bases; nucleotides not matched to a gene: 9. The CDR3 loop spans 16 amino acids. The CDR3 DNA follows: TGTGCCAGCAGTCACGCCGACAGGGTAGGCAATCAGCCCCAGCATTTT. Translating gives CASSHADRVGNQPQHF.